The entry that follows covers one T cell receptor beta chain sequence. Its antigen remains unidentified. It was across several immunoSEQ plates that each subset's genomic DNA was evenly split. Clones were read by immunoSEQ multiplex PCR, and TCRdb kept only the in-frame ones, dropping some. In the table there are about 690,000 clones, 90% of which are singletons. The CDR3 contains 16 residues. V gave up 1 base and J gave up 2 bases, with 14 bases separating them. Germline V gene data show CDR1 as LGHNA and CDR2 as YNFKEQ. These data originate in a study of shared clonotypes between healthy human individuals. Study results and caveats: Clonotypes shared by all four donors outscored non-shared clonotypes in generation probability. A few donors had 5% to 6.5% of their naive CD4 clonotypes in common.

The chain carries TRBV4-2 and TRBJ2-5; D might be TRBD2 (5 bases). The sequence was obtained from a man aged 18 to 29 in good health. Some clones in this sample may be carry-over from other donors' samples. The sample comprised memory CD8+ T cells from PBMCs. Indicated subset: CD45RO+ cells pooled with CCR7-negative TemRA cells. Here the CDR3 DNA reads TGTGCCAGCAGCCAAGTGTTAGCGAGCCGTCAAGAGACCCAGTACTTC. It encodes CASSQVLASRQETQYF.